The 21 T cell receptor beta chains given below trace back to one sample, sequenced in a study of shared clonotypes between healthy human individuals. CD45RO negativity and positive selection for CCR7 defined naive CD8 cells, a population that excluded terminally differentiated effector memory CD45RA+ cells. The method was immunoSEQ multiplex PCR; TCRdb's version includes in-frame clones alone and lacks a portion of them. This table holds roughly 810,000 clones, roughly 96% found once. Sequenced material: naive CD8+ T cells sorted from blood. These receptors were obtained from a man aged 30 to 45 in good health.

The chain uses TRBV29-1 and TRBJ2-3; D possibly corresponds to TRBD2 (5 bases). Germline V gene data show CDR1 as SQVTM and CDR2 as ANQGSEA. Trimming removed 4 bases from V and 2 bases from J, with 16 bases in between. The CDR3 covers 15 residues. The DNA for the CDR3 is TGCAGCGTTGTGGGAGCCGAGCCGCACACAGATACGCAGTATTTT. This translates into CSVVGAEPHTDTQYF.

Of note for this clone: Other nucleotide sequences in the sample specify the same CDR3. The chain couples TRBV15 to TRBJ2-1; D unresolved. Germline V gives CDR1 LNHNV, CDR2 YYDKDF (reference sequence). V was trimmed by 6 bases and J by 7 bases, leaving 7 bases between them. This CDR3 contains 11 residues. CDR3 sequence: CATSSRNEQFF. In nucleotides, the CDR3 is TGTGCCACCAGTAGCAGGAATGAGCAGTTCTTC.

V usage is TRBV5-6 and J usage is TRBJ2-1, with a weak D call TRBD2 (6 bases). The length of the CDR3 is 14 residues. V lost 4 bases and J lost 7, with 15 bases in between. Germline V gene lookup returns CDR1 SGHDT and CDR2 YYEEEE. Here the CDR3 reads CASSPATLANEQFF. CDR3 coding DNA: TGTGCCAGCAGCCCCGCAACCCTAGCGAATGAGCAGTTCTTC.

This clone was seen only once. The chain links TRBV12-5 to TRBJ1-5; 12 bases fit TRBD1. Germline loops: CDR1 LGHNT, CDR2 FRNRAP. This CDR3 region has 17 residues. Losses at the gene ends were 4 bases for V and 5 bases for J; bases not matched to a gene: 9. CDR3 bases: TGTGCTAGTGGTTGGAACCGGGACAGGGGGCATTATCAGCCCCAGCATTTT. The encoded protein is CASGWNRDRGHYQPQHF.

Regarding this clone: Different DNA sequences within this sample yield the same CDR3. The chain combines TRBV7-9 with TRBJ2-1; no firm D call. Trimming removed 1 base from V and 7 bases from J, with 5 bases in between. Germline V gene data show CDR1 as SEHNR and CDR2 as FQNEAQ (reference sequence). This CDR3 region has 12 residues. The CDR3, as DNA: TGTGCCAGCAGCTTAGAAGGGAATGAGCAGTTCTTC. Residues: CASSLEGNEQFF.

The CDR3 loop reads CASSRRPGQGSTDTQYF. CDR3 sequence (DNA): TGTGCCAGCAGCCGACGGCCGGGACAGGGTAGCACAGATACGCAGTATTTT. This chain links TRBV7-6 with TRBJ2-3; 9 bases match TRBD1. Losses at the gene ends were 5 bases for V and 0 bases for J; bases not matched to a gene: 9. The CDR3 extends over 17 amino acids. Germline V gene sequence: CDR1 SGHVS, CDR2 FNYEAQ. Full variable domain (outside the CDR3, taken from reference TRBV7-6 and TRBJ2-3): GAGVSQSPRYKVTKRGQDVALRCDPISGHVSLYWYRQALGQGPEFLTYFNYEAQQDKSGLPNDRFSAERPEGSISTLTIQRTEQRDSAMYRCASSRRPGQGSTDTQYFGPGTRLTVL.

The CDR3 nucleotides are TGCAGCGTTCGATGGAGAGAGACCCAGTACTTC. This encodes CSVRWRETQYF. The rearrangement links TRBV29-1 to TRBJ2-5; no clear D gene. Trimming took off 5 bases at V and 4 bases at J, with 8 bases between the two ends. Germline CDR1 is SQVTM and CDR2 is ANQGSEA. The CDR3 totals 11 residues.

This chain joins TRBV29-1 and TRBJ2-7; perhaps D is TRBD1 or TRBD2 (5 bases each). This CDR3 comprises 13 residues. Germline V gene sequence: CDR1 SQVTM, CDR2 ANQGSEA. Trimming removed 7 bases at V and 2 bases at J, with 15 bases between. The CDR3 DNA reads TGCAGCGGAACCGGGACGGATACCTACGAGCAGTACTTC. Its protein is CSGTGTDTYEQYF.

CDR3 sequence reads: CASRVAAAYEQYF. The CDR3 nucleotides are TGTGCCAGCAGGGTAGCGGCCGCGTACGAGCAGTACTTC. The rearrangement uses TRBV2 and TRBJ2-7, with a weak D call TRBD2 (6 bases). The ends were cut back, 6 bases at V and 4 bases at J, with 13 bases in the middle. CDR3 length equals 13 residues. Germline loops: CDR1 SNHLY, CDR2 FYNNEI.

V usage is TRBV9 and J usage is TRBJ2-3; no clear D gene. The germline V gene has CDR1 SGDLS and CDR2 YYNGEE. There are 13 residues in the CDR3. Trimming stripped 6 bases from V and 4 bases from J, with 12 bases between. The DNA of the CDR3 is TGTGCCAGCACCCCAGTAGTCTCAGATACGCAGTATTTT. This codes for CASTPVVSDTQYF.

This clone showed up just once. The chain carries TRBV4-1 and TRBJ2-5; 7 bases fit TRBD1. V dropped 2 bases and J dropped 2; count of bases not matched to a gene: 5. This CDR3 contains 15 residues. CDR1 and CDR2 from the germline V gene are MGHRA and YSYEKL. The CDR3 sequence: CASSQPLTGQETQYF. DNA of the CDR3: TGCGCCAGCAGCCAACCTTTGACAGGGCAAGAGACCCAGTACTTC.

V gene TRBV14 combines with J gene TRBJ2-1, with 7 bases aligning to TRBD2. Germline V gene data show CDR1 as SGHDN and CDR2 as FVKESK. The length of the CDR3 is 16 residues. V shed 4 bases and J 3 bases; nucleotides not matched to a gene: 9. This CDR3 is CASSPGASGVYNEQFF. In nucleotides, the CDR3 is TGTGCCAGCAGCCCTGGGGCCAGCGGGGTCTACAATGAGCAGTTCTTC.

This chain links TRBV4-2 with TRBJ2-7, with unresolved D. The germline V gene encodes CDR1 LGHNA and CDR2 YNFKEQ. The CDR3 contains 13 residues. V was shortened by 3 bases and J by 2 bases, with 8 bases between the two germline ends. CDR3 bases: TGTGCCAGCAGCCACTTCGCGACCTACGAGCAGTACTTC. Translation: CASSHFATYEQYF.

V and J are TRBV27 and TRBJ2-5; no reliable D call. Trimming removed 0 bases from V and 5 bases from J, with 10 bases in between. There are 14 residues in the CDR3. CDR1 is MNHEY and CDR2 is SMNVEV in the germline V gene (reference sequence). For the CDR3, the DNA is TGTGCCAGCAGTTTATCCGGAGATAGGGAGACCCAGTACTTC. Amino acids: CASSLSGDRETQYF.

The chain joins TRBV28 to TRBJ2-2; TRBD1 agrees at 7 bases. With V trimmed by 6 bases and J by 7 bases, 5 bases remained unmatched. The CDR3 length is 13 residues. Germline V lookup: CDR1 MDHEN, CDR2 SYDVKM. CDR3 nucleotides: TGTGCCAGCAGGGGGACAGAGAACGGGGAGCTGTTTTTT. Translating it yields CASRGTENGELFF.

The V call is TRBV5-1, the J call TRBJ2-7; 8 bases fit TRBD1. The CDR3 extends over 14 amino acids. Per germline, CDR1 SGHRS and CDR2 YFSETQ. V lost 4 bases and J lost 1; bases outside the gene matches: 4. CDR3 residues: CASSDRDRSYEQYF. The CDR3 DNA is TGCGCCAGCAGCGACAGGGACAGGTCCTACGAGCAGTACTTC. The full variable domain, with the rest looked up from reference TRBV5-1 and TRBJ2-7, is KAGVTQTPRYLIKTRGQQVTLSCSPISGHRSVSWYQQTPGQGLQFLFEYFSETQRNKGNFPGRFSGRQFSNSRSEMNVSTLELGDSALYLCASSDRDRSYEQYFGPGTRLTVT.

The CDR3 DNA reads TGCGCCAGCAGCCAAGTTCTGGGGCGGGCAACCTACGAGCAGTACTTC. Translating gives CASSQVLGRATYEQYF. The chain links TRBV4-1 to TRBJ2-7; D could derive from TRBD1 or TRBD2 (5 bases each). The V end was cut by 1 base, the J end by 2 bases, with 15 bases between. Germline V gene lookup returns CDR1 MGHRA and CDR2 YSYEKL. CDR3 length: 16 residues.

This clone has only one observation. The V gene is TRBV5-4, the J gene TRBJ2-7; tentatively, D is TRBD2 (7 bases). V lost 1 base, J lost 1 base, and 12 bases lay in between. The CDR3 has 15 amino acids. In germline, CDR1 is SGHNT, CDR2 YYREEE (reference sequence). CDR3 nucleotide sequence: TGTGCCAGCAGCTTGTATAGGGGGGGATCCTACGAGCAGTACTTC. It encodes CASSLYRGGSYEQYF.

The V and J genes are TRBV7-9 and TRBJ2-7; unclear D gene. This CDR3 has 12 amino acids. Germline assignment: CDR1 SEHNR and CDR2 FQNEAQ (reference sequence). With 5 bases removed from V and 4 bases from J, the gap between germline ends came to 9 bases. Here the CDR3 reads CASSRDTYEQYF. CDR3 sequence (DNA): TGTGCCAGCAGCCGCGACACATACGAGCAGTACTTC.

The V gene is TRBV7-6, the J gene TRBJ2-5, with D unresolved. The CDR3 runs to 16 residues. CDR1 is SGHVS, CDR2 FNYEAQ, per germline. V gave up 2 bases and J gave up 0 bases, with 13 bases separating them. The CDR3 loop reads CASSLRGRTYQETQYF. The CDR3 bases are TGTGCCAGCAGCTTACGCGGACGGACGTACCAAGAGACCCAGTACTTC.

The chain has TRBV7-6 and TRBJ2-1; D is perhaps TRBD1 (6 bases). V lost 1 base, J lost 5 bases, and 12 bases lay in between. Germline CDR1 and CDR2: SGHVS and FNYEAQ. There are 15 residues in the CDR3. CDR3 sequence (DNA): TGTGCCAGCAGCTTAGATATCTACAGGGACAATGAGCAGTTCTTC. Encoded protein: CASSLDIYRDNEQFF.